The 29 T cell receptor beta chains reported below all come from one sample, sequenced in a study of blood T cell repertoires in COVID-19. This table comes from immunoSEQ multiplex PCR, and its TCRdb copy is limited to in-frame clones, with some not included. The data contain about 180,000 clones, roughly 87% of them singletons. The sequenced material came from PBMCs or T cells enriched from blood (not recorded which). These receptors all stem from a woman between 50 and 59 years old who had recovered from COVID-19.

The rearrangement links TRBV10-3 to TRBJ1-2; D gene unclear. CDR1 ENHRY and CDR2 SYGVKD come from the germline V gene. The CDR3 length is 13 residues. Trimming removed 8 bases at V and 4 bases at J, with 14 bases between. The CDR3 spells CAIAQGLVYGYTF. For the CDR3, the DNA is TGTGCCATCGCCCAAGGTCTAGTCTATGGCTACACCTTC.

J is TRBJ2-4 and V is TRBV6-6, with 12 bases identical to TRBD2. With V trimmed by 5 bases and J by 3 bases, 8 bases remained unmatched. CDR3 size: 17 residues. CDR1 is MNHNY and CDR2 is SVGAGI in the germline V gene (reference sequence). DNA for the CDR3: TGTGCCAGCAGTCTATCTAGCGGGAGGGAGGGCAAAAACATTCAGTACTTC. This translates into CASSLSSGREGKNIQYF.

The chain is built from TRBV4-2 and TRBJ1-1, with D uncertain. Germline values: CDR1 LGHNA, CDR2 YNFKEQ. The CDR3 is 15 residues long. V was trimmed by 1 base and J by 5 bases, leaving 14 bases between them. CDR3 DNA sequence: TGTGCCAGCAGCCAAGGTTCGGGAGTTCGGACTGAAGCTTTCTTT. This sequence encodes CASSQGSGVRTEAFF.

The rearrangement uses TRBV6-6 and TRBJ1-1; 8 positions match TRBD1. This CDR3 comprises 15 residues. Germline loops: CDR1 MNHNY, CDR2 SVGAGI (reference sequence). Losses at the gene ends were 6 bases for V and 4 bases for J; bases not matched to a gene: 10. The CDR3 DNA is TGTGCCAGCAGCTCCTTGGGACAGGCTGGCACTGAAGCTTTCTTT. It specifies CASSSLGQAGTEAFF.

In its sample, this clone was seen once. This chain connects TRBV7-2 to TRBJ2-7, with D possibly matching TRBD1 (6 bases). The germline V gene has CDR1 SGHTA and CDR2 FQGNSA. This CDR3 is built from 13 residues. Trimming cost V 4 bases and J 2 bases, with 9 bases left between them. CDR3 DNA: TGTGCCAGCAGCTCCAGGACAGCCTACGAGCAGTACTTC. Residues: CASSSRTAYEQYF.

The chain links TRBV24-1 to TRBJ2-3; 8 bases agree with TRBD2. Germline lookup yields CDR1 KGHDR and CDR2 SFDVKD. The CDR3 totals 16 residues. V lost 6 bases to trimming and J lost 2 bases; unmatched junction nucleotides: 9. DNA of the CDR3: TGTGCCACCAGTAGGGGGACGGGAGGGCACACAGATACGCAGTATTTT. Residues: CATSRGTGGHTDTQYF.

The CDR3 reads CASSRGRSDTQYF. CDR3 in DNA: TGTGCCAGTAGTAGAGGGAGATCGGATACGCAGTATTTT. V and J are TRBV19 and TRBJ2-3; possibly TRBD2 for D (5 bases). Germline loops: CDR1 LNHDA, CDR2 SQIVND (reference sequence). There are 13 residues in the CDR3. Trimming left V 4 bases short and J 6 bases short, with 11 bases between.

The rearrangement uses TRBV11-1 and TRBJ2-7; D remains ambiguous. V lost 0 bases and J lost 3, with 9 bases in between. Looked up from germline, CDR1 is SGHAT and CDR2 is FQDESV (reference sequence). This CDR3 contains 14 residues. Here the CDR3 reads CASSLAERSYEQYF. The DNA for the CDR3 is TGTGCCAGCAGCTTAGCGGAACGGAGCTACGAGCAGTACTTC.

This clone occurred once. The chain employs TRBV2 and TRBJ1-2; TRBD1 matches at 7 bases. The CDR3 extends over 14 amino acids. V lost 3 bases, J lost 4 bases, and 5 bases stayed unmatched. The germline V gene encodes CDR1 SNHLY and CDR2 FYNNEI. For the CDR3, the DNA is TGTGCCAGCAGTGATGACAGGGACGCCTATGGCTACACCTTC. It translates to CASSDDRDAYGYTF.

The J gene is TRBJ2-2, the V gene TRBV11-3; 11 nucleotides align to TRBD1. The V gene end was trimmed by 5 bases and the J gene end by 3 bases; junction bases not matched to a gene: 2. The CDR3 is made up of 15 amino acids. Germline V gene data show CDR1 as SGHNT and CDR2 as YENEEA. The CDR3 DNA reads as TGTGCCAGCAGCGAGGGACAGGGGGACACCGGGGAGCTGTTTTTT. Amino acid sequence: CASSEGQGDTGELFF.

This chain connects TRBV9 to TRBJ1-1; 12 bases match TRBD1. V lost 5 bases and J lost 5; bases outside the gene matches: 13. The germline gives CDR1 SGDLS, CDR2 YYNGEE. This CDR3 is built from 17 residues. The CDR3 spells CASSSRDRGLKGTEAFF. The CDR3 nucleotides read TGTGCCAGCAGTTCCCGGGACAGGGGGCTGAAGGGGACTGAAGCTTTCTTT.

The chain recombines TRBV14 with TRBJ2-5; 8 positions agree with TRBD2. There are 17 residues in the CDR3. Germline V gene data show CDR1 as SGHDN and CDR2 as FVKESK. V dropped 4 bases and J dropped 4; count of bases not matched to a gene: 14. The CDR3 protein is CASSPGRIAGSTETQYF. For the CDR3, the DNA is TGTGCCAGCAGCCCCGGGAGGATAGCGGGATCCACAGAGACCCAGTACTTC.

This sequence joins TRBV5-1 and TRBJ2-7; the D gene is possibly TRBD2 (6 bases). Trimming pared 4 bases from V and 2 bases from J, leaving 16 bases between. There are 15 residues in the CDR3. Germline CDR1 is SGHRS and CDR2 is YFSETQ. For the CDR3, the DNA is TGCGCCAGCAGCCACAGCGGGCAAGCCCCCTACGAGCAGTACTTC. Its translation: CASSHSGQAPYEQYF.

The rearrangement links TRBV2 to TRBJ1-1; D gene uncertain. Germline loops: CDR1 SNHLY, CDR2 FYNNEI. V lost 7 bases to trimming and J lost 0 bases, with 12 bases between them. The CDR3 spans 14 residues. The CDR3 region is CASTGVQMNTEAFF. Here the CDR3 DNA reads TGTGCCAGCACCGGGGTACAGATGAACACTGAAGCTTTCTTT.

CDR3 in DNA: TGTGCCAGCAGCCGGGCGGGGCCTGGAAACACCATATATTTT. Amino acids: CASSRAGPGNTIYF. This chain joins TRBV7-9 and TRBJ1-3; a weak D match, TRBD1 (5 bases). This CDR3 contains 14 residues. Trimming removed 5 bases from V and 2 bases from J, with 10 bases in between. Germline V CDR1 and CDR2: SEHNR, FQNEAQ (reference sequence). The full variable domain, rest sourced from reference TRBV7-9 and TRBJ1-3, is DTGVSQNPRHKITKRGQNVTFRCDPISEHNRLYWYRQTLGQGPEFLTYFQNEAQLEKSRLLSDRFSAERPKGSFSTLEIQRTEQGDSAMYLCASSRAGPGNTIYFGEGSWLTVV.

This CDR3 is CASSLASTGVGYTF. The CDR3 DNA reads TGCGCCAGCAGCTTGGCCTCGACAGGGGTAGGCTACACCTTC. V usage is TRBV5-1 and J usage is TRBJ1-2; 8 nucleotides agree with TRBD1. The ends lost 0 bases at V and 8 bases at J; junction bases unmatched: 6. The CDR3 is made up of 14 amino acids. CDR1 and CDR2 from the germline V gene are SGHRS and YFSETQ.

V usage is TRBV27 and J usage is TRBJ2-2; tentative D call: TRBD2 (5 bases). V dropped 2 bases and J dropped 7 bases, with 11 bases sitting between them. Germline V lookup: CDR1 MNHEY, CDR2 SMNVEV (reference sequence). CDR3 length equals 14 residues. The CDR3 region has the DNA TGTGCCAGCAGTTTAGACGGGAATGGCGGGGAGCTGTTTTTT. This encodes CASSLDGNGGELFF.

CDR3 protein: CSVVTGGANYGYTF. Here the CDR3 DNA reads TGCAGCGTGGTCACAGGGGGAGCTAACTATGGCTACACCTTC. The rearrangement joins TRBV29-1 to TRBJ1-2, with 8 bases lining up with TRBD1. This CDR3 spans 14 amino acids. Germline assignment: CDR1 SQVTM and CDR2 ANQGSEA. Trimming took 6 bases from V and 0 from J; bases not matched to a gene: 6. The full variable domain, in which reference TRBV29-1 and TRBJ1-2 provide the parts outside the CDR3, is SAVISQKPSRDICQRGTSLTIQCQVDSQVTMMFWYRQQPGQSLTLIATANQGSEATYESGFVIDKFPISRPNLTFSTLTVSNMSPEDSSIYLCSVVTGGANYGYTFGSGTRLTVV.

This chain links TRBV19 with TRBJ1-2, with 7 positions matching TRBD1. This CDR3 is 17 amino acids long. J gave up 6 bases and V 0 bases, and 13 bases lay outside the gene matches. CDR1 is LNHDA, CDR2 SQIVND, per germline (reference sequence). CDR3 bases: TGTGCCAGTAGTATAGAGGGCGGGACAGAGCGGATCCATGGCTACACCTTC. Its translation: CASSIEGGTERIHGYTF.

This chain connects TRBV5-1 to TRBJ1-2; D possibly corresponds to TRBD1 (5 bases). The CDR3 totals 14 residues. Per the germline V gene, CDR1 is SGHRS and CDR2 is YFSETQ. Deletions cut 0 bases from V and 7 bases from J, with 13 bases between. The CDR3 region has the DNA TGCGCCAGCAGCTTGGAGGGGCACCAAGGTGGCTACACCTTC. Translated, it gives CASSLEGHQGGYTF.

This chain joins TRBV7-2 and TRBJ1-5; a possible D gene is TRBD1 (6 bases). The V gene's germline CDR1 is SGHTA and CDR2 FQGNSA. V lost 3 bases, J lost 1 base, and 10 bases lay in between. The CDR3 sequence is 15 residues long. CDR3 in DNA: TGTGCCAGCAGCTTGATACAGGGAAGCAATCAGCCCCAGCATTTT. Translation: CASSLIQGSNQPQHF. Based on the CDR3 plus reference TRBV7-2 and TRBJ1-5, the full variable domain is GAGVSQSPSNKVTEKGKDVELRCDPISGHTALYWYRQSLGQGLEFLIYFQGNSAPDKSGLPSDRFSAERTGGSVSTLTIQRTQQEDSAVYLCASSLIQGSNQPQHFGDGTRLSIL.

This clone was counted once. Distinct nucleotide sequences in the sample also encode this CDR3. V and J are TRBV11-1 and TRBJ2-7; D not certain. Trimming left V 5 bases short and J 0 bases short, with 11 bases between. Per the germline V gene, CDR1 is SGHAT and CDR2 is FQDESV (reference sequence). The CDR3 is made up of 14 amino acids. The CDR3: CASSDLYSSYEQYF. CDR3 DNA: TGTGCCAGCAGCGATTTATATAGCTCCTACGAGCAGTACTTC. The variable domain in full, completed from reference TRBV11-1 and TRBJ2-7, reads EAEVAQSPRYKITEKSQAVAFWCDPISGHATLYWYRQILGQGPELLVQFQDESVVDDSQLPKDRFSAERLKGVDSTLKIQPAELGDSAMYLCASSDLYSSYEQYFGPGTRLTVT.

The chain is built from TRBV7-9 and TRBJ2-1; maybe TRBD2 (6 bases). V dropped 4 bases and J dropped 0 bases, with 16 bases sitting between them. The CDR3 totals 17 residues. The germline V gene has CDR1 SEHNR and CDR2 FQNEAQ (reference sequence). CDR3 nucleotides: TGTGCCAGCAGCTCTACTTTCGTCGGGAGCTCCTACAATGAGCAGTTCTTC. This gives the protein CASSSTFVGSSYNEQFF.

The chain links TRBV28 to TRBJ1-2; tentative D call: TRBD1 (5 bases). V gave up 4 bases and J gave up 4 bases, with 16 bases separating them. Germline assignment: CDR1 MDHEN and CDR2 SYDVKM. The CDR3 is 15 amino acids. The CDR3 DNA reads as TGTGCCAGCAGTTATTCAGATGGAGGGGCCTATGGCTACACCTTC. It translates to CASSYSDGGAYGYTF.

This chain uses TRBV18 with TRBJ2-1; TRBD2 matches 12 bases. This CDR3 is built from 15 residues. Germline CDR1 is KGHSH and CDR2 is LQKENI. V gave up 3 bases and J gave up 8 bases; unmatched junction bases: 5. The CDR3 region is CASSPRLAGVYEQFF. The CDR3 DNA reads as TGTGCCAGCTCACCGAGACTAGCGGGAGTCTATGAGCAGTTCTTC.

The chain employs TRBV19 and TRBJ1-2; D is possibly TRBD1 (5 bases). The ends were cut back, 8 bases at V and 6 bases at J, with 25 bases in the middle. CDR3 length equals 16 residues. From germline, CDR1 is LNHDA and CDR2 SQIVND (reference sequence). CDR3 amino acids: CASREGEGVFKDGYTF. The DNA for the CDR3 is TGTGCCAGTCGCGAAGGTGAAGGGGTATTCAAGGATGGCTACACCTTC.

J is TRBJ1-4 and V is TRBV6-1; D not resolved. Germline V lookup: CDR1 MNHNS, CDR2 SASEGT. With 3 bases removed from V and 5 bases from J, the gap between germline ends came to 7 bases. This CDR3 contains 13 residues. CDR3 bases: TGTGCCAGCAGTGACCGCAGGAATGAAAAACTGTTTTTT. The encoded protein is CASSDRRNEKLFF.

The gene calls are TRBV28 and TRBJ1-2; TRBD1 matches at 8 bases. This CDR3 is 14 amino acids long. The V gene end was trimmed by 2 bases and the J gene end by 8 bases; junction bases not matched to a gene: 7. CDR1 and CDR2 (germline): MDHEN, SYDVKM. CDR3 residues: CASSLRQGLRGYTF. Written as DNA, the CDR3 is TGTGCCAGCAGTTTAAGACAGGGGTTACGCGGCTACACCTTC.

This chain uses TRBV28 with TRBJ1-1; TRBD1 is a possible D gene (5 bases). Trimming removed 3 bases at V and 6 bases at J, with 14 bases between. The germline V gene encodes CDR1 MDHEN and CDR2 SYDVKM. This CDR3 is 14 amino acids long. DNA of the CDR3: TGTGCCAGCAGTTTCCCGGGGCGGGACGCTGAAGCTTTCTTT. Encoded protein: CASSFPGRDAEAFF.